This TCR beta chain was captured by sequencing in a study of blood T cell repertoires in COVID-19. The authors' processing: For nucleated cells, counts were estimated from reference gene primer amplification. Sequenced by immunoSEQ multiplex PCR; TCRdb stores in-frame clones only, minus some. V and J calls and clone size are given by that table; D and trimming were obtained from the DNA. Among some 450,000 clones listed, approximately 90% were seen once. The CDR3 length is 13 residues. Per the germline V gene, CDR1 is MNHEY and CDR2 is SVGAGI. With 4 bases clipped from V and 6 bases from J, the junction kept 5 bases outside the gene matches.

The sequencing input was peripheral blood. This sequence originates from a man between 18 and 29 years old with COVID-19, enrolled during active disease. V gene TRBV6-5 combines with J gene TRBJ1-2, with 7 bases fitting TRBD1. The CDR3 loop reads CASSSTGRDGYTF. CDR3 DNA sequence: TGTGCCAGCAGTTCGACAGGGCGGGATGGCTACACCTTC.